This TCR beta chain was profiled in a study of PD-1 blockade in mismatch repair-deficient tumors. In the study overall: All were previously treated, progressing patients with approximately 12 mismatch repair-deficient cancer types. Study findings and constraints: Tumor-resident clones, often undetectable pretreatment in blood, expanded then contracted after pembrolizumab.

The assay was immunoSEQ multiplex PCR, and TCRdb's table has in-frame clones only and misses some. This sample has 100,000 to 150,000 clones; 88% occur once, and the top ten carry 12%. Turning to this clone: Its specificity is not known.

All patients were mismatch repair deficient, assessed by either PCR or immunohistochemistry. TCR sequencing covered a few patients who responded to pembrolizumab. The source is an adult with mismatch repair-deficient cancer. This material consisted of peripheral blood, taken approximately 72 weeks after starting pembrolizumab.

The CDR3 region is CASSLAGAGATQYF. The DNA of the CDR3 is TGTGCCAGCAGCCTAGCGGGGGCCGGGGCGACCCAGTACTTC. The chain employs TRBV5-4 and TRBJ2-5; 10 positions match TRBD2. CDR3 length: 14 residues. Germline V gene sequence: CDR1 SGHNT, CDR2 YYREEE (reference sequence). V gave up 4 bases and J gave up 7 bases; unmatched junction bases: 7. The whole variable domain, remainder taken from reference TRBV5-4 and TRBJ2-5, is ETGVTQSPTHLIKTRGQQVTLRCSSQSGHNTVSWYQQALGQGPQFIFQYYREEENGRGNFPPRFSGLQFPNYSSELNVNALELDDSALYLCASSLAGAGATQYFGPGTRLLVL.